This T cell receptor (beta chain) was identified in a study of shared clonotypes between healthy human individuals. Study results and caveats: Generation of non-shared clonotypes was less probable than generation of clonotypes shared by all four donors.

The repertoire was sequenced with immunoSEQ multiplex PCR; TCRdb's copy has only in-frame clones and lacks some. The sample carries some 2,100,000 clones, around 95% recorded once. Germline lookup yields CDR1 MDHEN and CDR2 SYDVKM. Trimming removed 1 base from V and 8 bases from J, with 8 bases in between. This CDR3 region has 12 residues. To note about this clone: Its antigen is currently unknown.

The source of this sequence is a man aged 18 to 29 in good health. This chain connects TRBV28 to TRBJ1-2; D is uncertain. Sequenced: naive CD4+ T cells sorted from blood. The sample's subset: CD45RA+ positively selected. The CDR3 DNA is TGTGCCAGCAGTTTATTAGGATCAGGCTACACCTTC. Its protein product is CASSLLGSGYTF.